The 11 T cell receptor beta chains below were found in one sample sequenced in a study of early T cells in non-severe SARS-CoV-2 infection. TCRdb re-derived calls from the 5' RACE reads in MiXCR, one entry per CDR3 protein. The table includes about 33,000 distinct CDR3 sequences, under 7.5% detected once. Sequencing was done on a sample of whole blood. The source is an adult who was a healthcare worker with PCR-confirmed SARS-CoV-2 infection or an uninfected control (not recorded which).

There are many counts of this clonotype. J is TRBJ2-7 and V is TRBV20-1, with D unclear. The CDR3 sequence is 14 residues long. Trimming pared 2 bases from V and 3 bases from J, leaving 14 bases between. The V gene's germline CDR1 is DFQATT and CDR2 SNEGSKA (reference sequence). This CDR3 is CSARSTETLYEQYF. The CDR3 nucleotides are TGCAGTGCTAGAAGTACTGAGACTCTCTACGAGCAGTACTTC.

This clonotype was detected a few times. The genes are TRBV27 and TRBJ1-1; D gene uncertain. Per the germline V gene, CDR1 is MNHEY and CDR2 is SMNVEV (reference sequence). Trimming took off 6 bases at V and 2 bases at J, with 19 bases between the two ends. The CDR3 has 16 amino acids. The CDR3 nucleotides read TGTGCCAGCAGAAAGTCGGGCGGTACTTTAAACACTGAAGCTTTCTTT. Translated, it gives CASRKSGGTLNTEAFF.

This clonotype occurred a few times. J is TRBJ1-1 and V is TRBV7-8; 9 positions agree with TRBD1. The CDR3 has 13 residues. After removal of 5 bases from V and 6 bases from J, the junction contained 4 bases not matched to a gene. Looked up from germline, CDR1 is SGHVS and CDR2 is FQNEAQ. The CDR3, as DNA: TGTGCCAGCAGCACGGGACAGGGCCCTGAAGCTTTCTTT. Its translation is CASSTGQGPEAFF.

The chain uses TRBV5-1 and TRBJ2-6, with D maybe TRBD1 (6 bases). V gave up 4 bases and J gave up 2 bases, with 13 bases separating them. The germline gives CDR1 SGHRS, CDR2 YFSETQ. The CDR3 covers 16 residues. The CDR3 nucleotides read TGCGCCAGCAGCCCCCCAGGGGCGACTGGGGCCAACGTCCTGACTTTC. This translates into CASSPPGATGANVLTF.

This clonotype was seen ten or more times. The V gene is TRBV4-2, the J gene TRBJ1-3; no clear D gene. The CDR3 totals 17 residues. The V gene's germline CDR1 is LGHNA and CDR2 YNFKEQ. Trimming took 4 bases from V and 0 from J, leaving 16 bases between them. The CDR3 DNA reads as TGTGCCAGCAGCCTGATCTCGACGCAAGACTCTGGAAACACCATATATTTT. This gives the protein CASSLISTQDSGNTIYF.

In its sample, this clonotype was seen many times. The V call is TRBV10-3, the J call TRBJ2-5; D not certain. Trimming removed 4 bases at V and 4 bases at J, with 16 bases between. The CDR3 length is 15 residues. Looked up from germline, CDR1 is ENHRY and CDR2 is SYGVKD. The CDR3 protein is CAISVSASGGETQYF. Written as DNA, the CDR3 is TGTGCCATCAGTGTGTCGGCTTCCGGCGGAGAGACCCAGTACTTC.

This clonotype was counted only a few times. This CDR3 is CASSYRQGNTEAFF. The CDR3 region has the DNA TGTGCCAGCAGTTATAGACAGGGGAACACTGAAGCTTTCTTT. The genes are TRBV6-5 and TRBJ1-1; 7 bases map to TRBD1. CDR1 and CDR2 (germline): MNHEY, SVGAGI. J was trimmed by 1 base and V by 3 bases; bases with no gene match: 2. CDR3 length: 14 residues.

Points on this clonotype: With a much larger clone just one base away, this may be a read error. This CDR3 is missing its conserved last phenylalanine or tryptophan, likely due to a read error. This chain joins TRBV12-3 or TRBV12-4 and TRBJ1-1; D gene ambiguous. V dropped 2 bases and J dropped 4 bases, with 14 bases sitting between them. The CDR3 loop spans 15 amino acids. This chain's CDR3 is CASSLRSLWGTEAFY. Written as DNA, the CDR3 is TGTGCCAGCAGTTTACGGAGCCTCTGGGGCACTGAAGCTTTCTAT.

This clonotype was detected ten times or more. V usage is TRBV29-1 and J usage is TRBJ1-2, with 10 bases that match TRBD1. Germline V gene sequence: CDR1 SQVTM, CDR2 ANQGSEA. Trimming removed 4 bases from V and 4 bases from J; junction bases left unmatched: 3. CDR3 size: 13 residues. The CDR3 nucleotides read TGCAGCGTTGTGGGGACAGGGGTCTATGGCTACACCTTC. It encodes CSVVGTGVYGYTF. The full variable domain, in which reference TRBV29-1 and TRBJ1-2 provide the parts outside the CDR3, is SAVISQKPSRDICQRGTSLTIQCQVDSQVTMMFWYRQQPGQSLTLIATANQGSEATYESGFVIDKFPISRPNLTFSTLTVSNMSPEDSSIYLCSVVGTGVYGYTFGSGTRLTVV.

DNA of the CDR3: TGTGCCAGCAGCCCGTGGCGAGCGAGGGATCCAGATACGCAGTATTTT. Translation: CASSPWRARDPDTQYF. The rearrangement links TRBV7-9 to TRBJ2-3; tentatively, D is TRBD2 (5 bases). V shed 5 bases and J shed 4 bases, with 19 bases lying between them. Germline V gives CDR1 SEHNR, CDR2 FQNEAQ (reference sequence). CDR3 length equals 16 residues.

This clonotype was counted ten times or more. This chain uses TRBV6-1 with TRBJ2-3, with unresolved D. The CDR3 length is 15 residues. Germline V lookup: CDR1 MNHNS, CDR2 SASEGT. V was cut by 1 base and J by 1 base, with 9 bases left in between. CDR3 nucleotides: TGTGCCAGCAGTGAAGGACGCGAGGGCACAGATACGCAGTATTTT. Its translation: CASSEGREGTDTQYF.